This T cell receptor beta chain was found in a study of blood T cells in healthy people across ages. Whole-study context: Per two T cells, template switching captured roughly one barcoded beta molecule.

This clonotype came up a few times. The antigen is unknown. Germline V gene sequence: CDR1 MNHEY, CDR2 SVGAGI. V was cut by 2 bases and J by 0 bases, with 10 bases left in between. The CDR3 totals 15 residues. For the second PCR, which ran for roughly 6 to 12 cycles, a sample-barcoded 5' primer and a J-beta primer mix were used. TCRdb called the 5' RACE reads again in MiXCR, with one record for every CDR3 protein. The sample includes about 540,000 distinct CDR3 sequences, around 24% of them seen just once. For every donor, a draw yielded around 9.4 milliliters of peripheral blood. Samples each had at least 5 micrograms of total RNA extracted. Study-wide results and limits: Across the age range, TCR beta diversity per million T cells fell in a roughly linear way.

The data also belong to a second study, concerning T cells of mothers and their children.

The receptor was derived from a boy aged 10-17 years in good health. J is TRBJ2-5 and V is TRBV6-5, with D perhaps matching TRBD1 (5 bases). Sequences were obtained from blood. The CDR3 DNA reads TGTGCCAGCAGTTACCTCGACAGATACCAAGAGACCCAGTACTTC. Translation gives CASSYLDRYQETQYF.